These 11 T cell receptor beta chains were sequenced from one sample in a study of Tregs in tolerant kidney transplant recipients. Some clones are missing from TCRdb's copy, which holds only in-frame ones; the method was immunoSEQ multiplex PCR. The listing contains under 35,000 clones. The starting material was CD8+ T cells from blood, obtained before the transplant. The receptors originated from a human donor who received a combined kidney and bone marrow transplant.

Turning to this clone: The read is 3 residues too short to cover the CDR3 end, so that end is filled in from the germline J gene. This sequence joins TRBV7-9 and TRBJ1-1; TRBD1 is a possible D gene (6 bases). V was cut by 6 bases and J by 6 bases, with 20 bases left in between. There are 15 residues in the CDR3. CDR1 is SEHNR and CDR2 is FQNEAQ in the germline V gene (reference sequence). The chain's CDR3 is CASSLVGQSPAEAFF. The covered CDR3 bases are TGTGCCAGCAGTCTCGTTGGACAGTCCCCCGCTGAA.

Comments on this clone: The CDR3 goes on 3 residues after the read ends, and that part is filled in from the germline J gene. The genes are TRBV19 and TRBJ2-7; 9 bases are a match to TRBD2. Germline lookup yields CDR1 LNHDA and CDR2 SQIVND (reference sequence). Germline trimming cut 3 bases from V and 3 bases from J; bases unmatched to any gene: 6. The CDR3 loop spans 15 amino acids. The CDR3 DNA, read in part, is TGTGCCAGTAGTATGGTAGCGGGAGTTTTCTACGAG. This translates into CASSMVAGVFYE. The CDR3 as a whole reads CASSMVAGVFYEQYF. The entire variable domain, with the rest obtained from reference TRBV19 and TRBJ2-7, is as follows: DGGITQSPKYLFRKEGQNVTLSCEQNLNHDAMYWYRQDPGQGLRLIYYSQIVNDFQKGDIAEGYSVSREKKESFPLTVTSAQKNPTAFYLCASSMVAGVFYEQYFGPGTRLTVT.

With respect to this clone: Germline and junction disagree at one end, which may indicate a read error. The CDR3 end falls 3 residues outside the read, so it is completed with the germline J gene. This chain connects TRBV4-2 to TRBJ1-1, with D possibly matching TRBD1 (6 bases). This CDR3 region has 15 residues. CDR1 is LGHNA, CDR2 YNFKEQ, per germline. CDR3 sequence: CASRQDMERWTEAFF. CDR3 DNA (partial): TGCGCCAGTAGACAGGATATGGAAAGGTGGACTGAA.

Comment on this clone: Read sequence stops 3 residues before the CDR3 end, and the germline J gene provides the missing end. The gene calls are TRBV20-1 and TRBJ1-1; 8 bases are a match to TRBD1. The CDR3 has 14 amino acids. Germline CDR1 and CDR2: DFQATT and SNEGSKA (reference sequence). The ends lost 3 bases at V and 5 bases at J; junction bases unmatched: 8. This CDR3 reads CSASGRGLETEAFF. The CDR3 DNA, read in part, is TGCAGTGCTAGCGGCAGGGGGCTGGAGACTGAA.

CDR3 DNA, as far as it was read: TGCGCCAGCAGTCCAGGCAAGTCACCC. Translation gives CASSPGKSP. The whole CDR3 sequence is CASSPGKSPLHF. The chain couples TRBV10-1 to TRBJ1-6; the D is unclear. From the germline J gene comes the end of the CDR3, since the read stops 3 residues before it. This CDR3 is built from 12 residues. Trimming cost V 5 bases and J 10 bases, with 9 bases left between them. Germline lookup yields CDR1 WNHNN and CDR2 SYGVQD (reference sequence).

In the case of this clone: The read finishes 3 residues shy of the CDR3 end, and the germline J gene is used to complete it. The rearrangement uses TRBV5-1 and TRBJ1-2; D perhaps matches TRBD1 (6 bases). CDR1 SGHRS and CDR2 YFSETQ come from the germline V gene. Trimming left V 0 bases short and J 6 bases short, with 12 bases between. The CDR3 totals 14 residues. The CDR3 loop is CASSLVMGADGYTF. The covered CDR3 bases are TGCGCCAGCAGCTTGGTTATGGGGGCGGATGGC. Full variable domain (outside the CDR3, taken from reference TRBV5-1 and TRBJ1-2): KAGVTQTPRYLIKTRGQQVTLSCSPISGHRSVSWYQQTPGQGLQFLFEYFSETQRNKGNFPGRFSGRQFSNSRSEMNVSTLELGDSALYLCASSLVMGADGYTFGSGTRLTVV.

Of note for this clone: Coverage ceases 3 residues before the CDR3 finishes, and the germline J gene fills in the end. The rearrangement links TRBV7-8 to TRBJ2-4; TRBD2 aligns across 13 bases. The CDR3 has 18 amino acids. Germline lookup yields CDR1 SGHVS and CDR2 FQNEAQ. The CDR3 is CASSLEGERGLAGASQYF. Partial CDR3 DNA: TGTGCCAGCAGCCTGGAGGGAGAGAGAGGACTAGCGGGAGCGTCT.

To note about this clone: Sequence at one end of the junction differs from germline and may be a read error. The CDR3 extends 3 residues past the end of the read, so its final part is completed from the germline J gene. The chain recombines TRBV7-7 with TRBJ2-1, with TRBD2 identical over 10 bases. Germline assignment: CDR1 SSHAT and CDR2 FNYEAQ (reference sequence). This CDR3 comprises 17 residues. The CDR3 DNA, read in part, is TGTGCTAGCAGCCTTCTGCCTCTAGCGGGAGCCTACAATGAG. Protein product: CASSLLPLAGAYNE. The CDR3 in its entirety is CASSLLPLAGAYNEQFF.

Of note for this clone: The CDR3 end falls 3 residues outside the read, so it is completed with the germline J gene. This sequence joins TRBV4-1 and TRBJ2-2, with 9 bases fitting TRBD1. The CDR3 consists of 16 residues. Germline V gene lookup returns CDR1 MGHRA and CDR2 YSYEKL. The ends lost 1 base at V and 3 bases at J; junction bases unmatched: 3. CDR3 residues: CASSQGDRAHTGELFF. The CDR3 DNA, read in part, is TGCGCCAGCAGCCAAGGGGACAGGGCACACACCGGGGAG.

To note about this clone: The missing CDR3 end, 3 residues past where the read stops, is filled in from the germline J gene. The V and J genes are TRBV7-9 and TRBJ1-4; 7 nucleotides align to TRBD1. The ends lost 8 bases at V and 5 bases at J; junction bases unmatched: 8. This CDR3 has 14 residues. CDR1 and CDR2 (germline): SEHNR, FQNEAQ (reference sequence). The chain's CDR3 is CASRGTEINEKLFF. Incomplete CDR3 DNA: TGTGCCAGCCGGGGGACAGAGATAAATGAAAAA.

Concerning this clone: The read is 3 residues too short to cover the CDR3 end, so that end is filled in from the germline J gene. V is TRBV19 and J is TRBJ1-6, with TRBD1 as a possible D gene (6 bases). The germline V gene has CDR1 LNHDA and CDR2 SQIVND (reference sequence). V gave up 4 bases and J gave up 3 bases, with 10 bases separating them. The CDR3 totals 15 residues. The sequenced part of the CDR3 DNA is TGTGCCAGTAGTACAGGGGCGAGCTATAATTCACCC. Translation: CASSTGASYNSP. The whole CDR3 reads CASSTGASYNSPLHF.